These T cell receptor beta chains were read from a single sample in a study of cytomegalovirus exposure and HLA in healthy donors. Measured with immunoSEQ multiplex PCR; TCRdb has only the in-frame clones, and not every one. The sample consists of approximately 180,000 clones, approximately 85% of them appearing once. Sequenced material: PBMCs. These receptors were taken from a young woman in good health and CMV-seronegative. Both conserved end residues are part of each CDR3. A D gene is named only where the DNA matches it firmly. The size field is filled for only some rows; it gives once, few, many or a size class.

TRBV30,15,TRBJ2-3,.,TRBD2,CAWSTGLAVTDTQYF,TGTGCCTGGAGTACGGGACTAGCGGTCACAGATACGCAGTATTTT
TRBV6-5,15,TRBJ1-5,.,.,CASSYSGGGNQPQHF,TGTGCCAGCAGTTACTCAGGAGGGGGCAATCAGCCCCAGCATTTT
TRBV28,15,TRBJ1-2,.,.,CASSLNWGGAHGYTF,TGTGCCAGCAGTTTAAATTGGGGGGGCGCTCATGGCTACACCTTC
TRBV2,16,TRBJ2-6,once,.,CASTRDIISGANVLTF,TGTGCCAGCACCCGGGACATAATCTCTGGGGCCAACGTCCTGACTTTC
TRBV6-6,14,TRBJ2-3,.,TRBD1,CATEYRGQTDTQYF,TGTGCCACCGAATACAGGGGGCAGACAGATACGCAGTATTTT
TRBV19,14,TRBJ2-7,.,.,CASSIEQSSYEQYF,TGTGCCAGTAGTATAGAACAGAGCTCCTACGAGCAGTACTTC
TRBV2,14,TRBJ1-4,.,TRBD1,CASTPGQAWEKLFF,TGTGCCAGCACACCGGGACAGGCTTGGGAAAAACTGTTTTTT
TRBV5-6,14,TRBJ2-3,.,.,CASSLVQNTDTQYF,TGTGCCAGCAGCTTGGTACAGAACACAGATACGCAGTATTTT
TRBV6-1,12,TRBJ1-2,few,.,CASSVGDQGYTF,TGTGCCAGCAGTGTAGGAGACCAGGGCTACACCTTC
TRBV5-6,14,TRBJ1-2,.,TRBD1,CASSRDRGSYGYTF,TGTGCCAGCAGCCGGGACAGGGGCTCCTATGGCTACACCTTC
TRBV6-5,14,TRBJ1-6,once,.,CASRRDSYNSPLHF,TGTGCCAGCAGGCGGGACTCCTATAATTCACCCCTCCACTTT
TRBV6-7,13,TRBJ2-1,few,TRBD1,CASSADRVNEQFF,TGTGCCAGCAGTGCGGACAGGGTAAATGAGCAGTTCTTC
TRBV4-1,16,TRBJ2-5,.,TRBD2,CASSPTPRLAGETQYF,TGCGCCAGCAGCCCGACCCCCCGACTAGCGGGGGAGACCCAGTACTTC
TRBV5-4,14,TRBJ2-5,once,.,CASSFGASQETQYF,TGTGCCAGCAGCTTTGGGGCGAGCCAAGAGACCCAGTACTTC
TRBV27,15,TRBJ1-5,.,TRBD1,CASSDRDRPYQPQHF,TGTGCCAGCAGTGACCGGGACAGACCCTATCAGCCCCAGCATTTT
TRBV30,14,TRBJ2-2,.,.,CARRYQVNTGELFF,TGTGCCCGACGTTACCAGGTGAACACCGGGGAGCTGTTTTTT
TRBV10-2,13,TRBJ1-2,.,.,CASSERQGVWYTF,TGCGCCAGCAGTGAGAGGCAGGGCGTGTGGTACACCTTC
TRBV7-9,17,TRBJ2-7,.,TRBD2,CASSFSSGASGRHEQYF,TGTGCCAGCAGCTTTTCTTCAGGTGCTAGCGGGAGACACGAGCAGTACTTC
TRBV19,17,TRBJ1-6,.,.,CASSIPTTSSYNSPLHF,TGTGCCAGTAGTATTCCGACGACTAGCTCCTATAATTCACCCCTCCACTTT
TRBV7-9,19,TRBJ1-1,.,.,CASSLVSYRTDLLNTEAFF,TGTGCCAGCAGCTTAGTGTCATACCGGACAGACTTATTGAACACTGAAGCTTTCTTT
TRBV2,13,TRBJ2-5,.,TRBD1,CASMLDRGETQYF,TGTGCCAGCATGTTGGACAGGGGAGAGACCCAGTACTTC
TRBV27,16,TRBJ1-3,.,TRBD1,CASSPGQGYSGNTIYF,TGTGCCAGCAGCCCGGGACAGGGCTACTCTGGAAACACCATATATTTT